This paragraph reports one T cell receptor (beta chain). These data belong to a study of blood T cell repertoires in COVID-19. The table came from immunoSEQ multiplex PCR; TCRdb's copy has only in-frame clones and leaves some out. The sample includes 300,000 to 400,000 clones, around 88% seen only once; the top ten take 2.5% to 3%. The receptor was derived from a young man with active or convalescent COVID-19. Sequenced sample: peripheral blood.

The CDR3 loop is CASSGGGAFSPLHF. CDR3 DNA: TGTGCCAGCAGCGGAGGGGGGGCTTTTTCACCCCTCCACTTT. The chain carries TRBV5-4 and TRBJ1-6; the D gene is possibly TRBD1 (6 bases). Germline V gene lookup returns CDR1 SGHNT and CDR2 YYREEE (reference sequence). This CDR3 has 14 amino acids. Trimming shortened V by 4 bases and J by 9 bases, and 14 bases separated the two germline ends.